This TCR beta chain emerged from a study of blood T cell repertoires in COVID-19. Study-level information: Some COVID-19 samples were acute and others convalescent; all came from the United States, Italy and Spain. Sources were T cells, B-cell-depleted T cells, or PBMCs; the material itself was cDNA or gDNA.

Original processing methods: Scientists estimated how many nucleated cells there were by amplifying reference gene primers. This table comes from immunoSEQ multiplex PCR, and its TCRdb copy is limited to in-frame clones, with some not included. D and trimming come from the DNA, and the V and J calls and clone size come from that table. The sample records about 39,000 clones, 90% to 95% being singletons. With respect to this clone: Other nucleotide sequences in the sample specify the same CDR3.

Sequencing input: peripheral blood. This clonotype originated in a human donor with active COVID-19. The donor label of this sample is uncertain.

DNA of the CDR3: TGCGCCAGCAGCTCGGGACAGGGAGGTGAAAAACTGTTTTTT. This codes for CASSSGQGGEKLFF. The genes are TRBV5-1 and TRBJ1-4, with 9 bases matching TRBD1. CDR1 and CDR2 from the germline V gene are SGHRS and YFSETQ. V shed 3 bases and J 7 bases; nucleotides not matched to a gene: 4. This CDR3 has 14 amino acids.